This TCR beta chain was sequenced in a study of lymphopenia after photon versus proton radiotherapy. Assay: immunoSEQ multiplex PCR; the TCRdb copy retains only in-frame clones and omits some. In the table there are some 25,000 clones, around four fifths of which are singletons. The CDR3 totals 13 residues. The germline gives CDR1 MDHEN, CDR2 SYDVKM. Trimming cost V 3 bases and J 3 bases, with 8 bases left between them. The sample in question was peripheral blood, obtained from a patient treated with photon-based radiotherapy. This chain links TRBV28 with TRBJ1-1; D remains unclear. This TCR derives from a woman between 50 and 59 years old with pancreatic cancer. CDR3 nucleotides: TGTGCCAGCAGTTTCCGGTCGGACACTGAAGCTTTCTTT. Protein sequence: CASSFRSDTEAFF. Full variable domain (outside the CDR3, taken from reference TRBV28 and TRBJ1-1): DVKVTQSSRYLVKRTGEKVFLECVQDMDHENMFWYRQDPGLGLRLIYFSYDVKMKEKGDIPEGYSVSREKKERFSLILESASTNQTSMYLCASSFRSDTEAFFGQGTRLTVV.